Listed here are 27 T cell receptor beta chains from one sample, sequenced in a study of control samples from healthy donors and cancer patients. Measured with immunoSEQ multiplex PCR; TCRdb has only the in-frame clones, and not every one. The sample lists about 160,000 clones; 96% were seen once. Sequencing was performed on blood. These receptor sequences come from a woman in her twenties or thirties in good health.

The genes are TRBV12-3 or TRBV12-4 and TRBJ1-2; D is possibly TRBD1 (5 bases). This CDR3 spans 13 amino acids. V dropped 6 bases and J dropped 10 bases, with 18 bases sitting between them. The CDR3 DNA is TGTGCCAGCAGAATTCTGGGGGGGGTTGACTACACCTTC. The encoded protein is CASRILGGVDYTF.

The chain links TRBV27 to TRBJ2-5; 9 bases agree with TRBD1. The ends lost 2 bases at V and 5 bases at J; junction bases unmatched: 12. The CDR3 length is 17 residues. In germline, CDR1 is MNHEY, CDR2 SMNVEV (reference sequence). The CDR3 nucleotides read TGTGCCAGCAGTTTAGGGTGGACAGGGGCGTGGGGGGAGACCCAGTACTTC. Protein product: CASSLGWTGAWGETQYF.

This chain joins TRBV6-1 and TRBJ2-2; perhaps TRBD2 as D (6 bases). In germline, CDR1 is MNHNS, CDR2 SASEGT. This CDR3 is built from 16 residues. The V end lost 2 bases, the J end lost 2 bases, and 12 bases lay between the germline ends. The CDR3 sequence: CASSERGGINTGELFF. CDR3 sequence (DNA): TGTGCCAGCAGTGAAAGAGGAGGGATAAACACCGGGGAGCTGTTTTTT.

The V gene is TRBV28, the J gene TRBJ2-1, with TRBD2 identical over 13 bases. CDR3 length: 15 residues. Germline-derived CDR1 and CDR2 are MDHEN and SYDVKM. Trimming at V came to 5 bases and at J to 6 bases, leaving 4 bases not matched to a gene. The CDR3 loop is CASSVTSGGLNEQFF. The DNA for the CDR3 is TGTGCCAGCAGTGTGACTAGCGGGGGGCTCAATGAGCAGTTCTTC.

The chain joins TRBV3-1 (or the pseudogene TRBV3-2) to TRBJ2-1; 7 bases are a match to TRBD2. V was clipped by 4 bases and J by 7 bases; unmatched bases: 7. This CDR3 is 14 amino acids long. Germline V gives CDR1 LGHDT, CDR2 YNNKEL (reference sequence). The CDR3 protein is CASSRKREGNEQFF. CDR3 sequence (DNA): TGTGCCAGCAGCCGCAAGCGGGAAGGTAATGAGCAGTTCTTC.

The chain is built from TRBV28 and TRBJ2-5; 7 bases map to TRBD1. V shed 5 bases and J 0 bases; nucleotides not matched to a gene: 6. Per germline, CDR1 MDHEN and CDR2 SYDVKM. This CDR3 is built from 15 residues. The CDR3 nucleotides are TGTGCCAGCAGTCTTTACAGGGGCTACCAAGAGACCCAGTACTTC. Its protein product is CASSLYRGYQETQYF.

The chain joins TRBV27 to TRBJ1-5, with 8 nucleotides matching TRBD1. Germline CDR1 reads MNHEY; CDR2 reads SMNVEV (reference sequence). J gave up 2 bases and V 6 bases, and 3 bases lay outside the gene matches. This CDR3 region has 14 residues. The CDR3 loop is CASRPQGGNQPQHF. In DNA form, the CDR3 reads TGTGCCAGCAGGCCACAGGGGGGCAATCAGCCCCAGCATTTT.

Only a few counts were recorded for this clone. The gene calls are TRBV3-1 (or the pseudogene TRBV3-2) and TRBJ2-7, with TRBD2 identical over 8 bases. This CDR3 has 17 residues. V shed 0 bases and J 4 bases; nucleotides not matched to a gene: 11. The germline V gene has CDR1 LGHDT and CDR2 YNNKEL (reference sequence). Here the CDR3 reads CASSQEGESGRWYEQYF. CDR3 sequence (DNA): TGTGCCAGCAGCCAAGAAGGTGAGAGCGGGAGATGGTACGAGCAGTACTTC.

This sequence joins TRBV28 and TRBJ2-1; 8 bases line up with TRBD1. CDR3 length: 19 amino acids. V shed 1 base and J 9 bases; nucleotides not matched to a gene: 20. The germline V gene encodes CDR1 MDHEN and CDR2 SYDVKM. CDR3 DNA sequence: TGTGCCAGCAGTTTATTTTCCATTTTCGGACAGGGTATACCCGGTGAGCAGTTCTTC. It specifies CASSLFSIFGQGIPGEQFF.

The rearrangement links TRBV6-2 or TRBV6-3 to TRBJ2-7, with D possibly TRBD1 on 5 matching bases. The germline V gene encodes CDR1 MNHEY and CDR2 SVGEGT. Trimming removed 5 bases at V and 6 bases at J, with 14 bases between. The CDR3 sequence is 13 residues long. The CDR3 DNA is TGTGCCAGCAGTAACCAGGGCAACGGCGAGCAGTACTTC. Translation gives CASSNQGNGEQYF.

This clone was counted once. This chain links TRBV5-8 with TRBJ1-1; unclear D gene. The CDR3 covers 14 residues. The V gene lost 0 bases and the J gene lost 1 base, with 7 bases spanning the gap. CDR1 is SGHTS and CDR2 is YDEGEE in the germline V gene. The CDR3: CASSLGRRNTEAFF. The CDR3 bases are TGTGCCAGCAGCTTGGGAAGGAGGAACACTGAAGCTTTCTTT. The variable domain in full, with the rest retrieved from reference TRBV5-8 and TRBJ1-1, is EAGVTQSPTHLIKTRGQQATLRCSPISGHTSVYWYQQALGLGLQFLLWYDEGEERNRGNFPPRFSGRQFPNYSSELNVNALELEDSALYLCASSLGRRNTEAFFGQGTRLTVV.

This rearrangement joins TRBV20-1 to TRBJ2-1; 9 positions agree with TRBD2. The V gene end was trimmed by 3 bases and the J gene end by 6 bases; junction bases not matched to a gene: 6. CDR1 is DFQATT, CDR2 SNEGSKA, per germline (reference sequence). This CDR3 region has 14 residues. The DNA for the CDR3 is TGCAGTGCTAGTAGTCTAGCGGGACTCAATGAGCAGTTCTTC. Protein sequence: CSASSLAGLNEQFF.

The rearrangement joins TRBV9 to TRBJ1-5; no firm D call. Per germline, CDR1 SGDLS and CDR2 YYNGEE. Trimming shortened V by 4 bases and J by 7 bases, and 15 bases separated the two germline ends. The CDR3 covers 14 residues. The CDR3 nucleotides read TGTGCCAGCAGCCCAGAGGGAGGAGGACAGCCCCAGCATTTT. The encoded protein is CASSPEGGGQPQHF. Together with reference TRBV9 and TRBJ1-5, the CDR3 gives the full variable domain: DSGVTQTPKHLITATGQRVTLRCSPRSGDLSVYWYQQSLDQGLQFLIQYYNGEERAKGNILERFSAQQFPDLHSELNLSSLELGDSALYFCASSPEGGGQPQHFGDGTRLSIL.

The rearrangement joins TRBV9 to TRBJ1-1, with D unresolved. Trimming took off 0 bases at V and 1 base at J, with 4 bases between the two ends. CDR1 and CDR2 from the germline V gene are SGDLS and YYNGEE. The CDR3 runs 13 residues. This CDR3 is CASSVAGNTEAFF. The CDR3 DNA follows: TGTGCCAGCAGCGTAGCGGGGAACACTGAAGCTTTCTTT. Supplemented by reference TRBV9 and TRBJ1-1, the full variable domain reads DSGVTQTPKHLITATGQRVTLRCSPRSGDLSVYWYQQSLDQGLQFLIQYYNGEERAKGNILERFSAQQFPDLHSELNLSSLELGDSALYFCASSVAGNTEAFFGQGTRLTVV.

This clone was seen just once. CDR3 sequence: CASSIGSRDQHF. In DNA form, the CDR3 reads TGTGCCAGTAGTATAGGCAGCAGGGACCAGCATTTT. The rearrangement joins TRBV19 to TRBJ1-5; D is perhaps TRBD1 (5 bases). CDR3 length: 12 amino acids. The germline gives CDR1 LNHDA, CDR2 SQIVND (reference sequence). Deletions cut 1 base from V and 12 bases from J, with 10 bases between.

The chain is built from TRBV5-1 and TRBJ2-2; D unresolved. Germline CDR1 SGHRS, CDR2 YFSETQ. V lost 4 bases and J lost 0, with 4 bases in between. The CDR3 runs to 13 residues. The CDR3 region is CASSEPNTGELFF. In nucleotides, the CDR3 is TGCGCCAGCAGCGAACCGAACACCGGGGAGCTGTTTTTT.

Here the CDR3 reads CASGLMTSGGYYEQYF. In nucleotides, the CDR3 is TGTGCTAGTGGTTTAATGACTAGCGGGGGTTACTACGAGCAGTACTTC. This chain uses TRBV12-5 with TRBJ2-7, with TRBD2 identical over 12 bases. V was pared by 3 bases and J by 3 bases, with 6 bases of the junction left unmatched. Per the germline V gene, CDR1 is LGHNT and CDR2 is FRNRAP. The CDR3 runs 16 residues.

The genes are TRBV27 and TRBJ2-1, with D possibly being TRBD2 (7 bases). The germline CDR1 and CDR2 sequences are MNHEY and SMNVEV (reference sequence). V was pared by 7 bases and J by 6 bases, with 19 bases between. The CDR3 length is 15 residues. Here the CDR3 DNA reads TGTGCCAGCACGTTGGGGGGGGGCATGATCAATGAGCAGTTCTTC. This translates into CASTLGGGMINEQFF.

The gene calls are TRBV6-2 or TRBV6-3 and TRBJ1-6; 9 bases match TRBD1. Germline CDR1 is MNHEY and CDR2 is SVGEGT. Trimming at V came to 2 bases and at J to 7 bases, leaving 9 bases not matched to a gene. The length of the CDR3 is 17 residues. The CDR3 sequence is CASSYPQGAFGNSPLHF. The CDR3 DNA follows: TGTGCCAGCAGTTACCCACAGGGGGCGTTCGGGAATTCACCCCTCCACTTT.

The chain links TRBV18 to TRBJ2-3, with a weak D call TRBD2 (6 bases). This CDR3 is built from 15 residues. From germline, CDR1 is KGHSH and CDR2 LQKENI. Trimming removed 6 bases from V and 7 bases from J, with 20 bases in between. The CDR3 coding sequence is TGTGCCAGCTCGCCGGGGGAACTGGGAAAGTATACGCAGTATTTT. Translation: CASSPGELGKYTQYF.

The chain recombines TRBV21-1 with TRBJ2-3; TRBD2 was called by the table and not checked on the DNA. TRBV21-1 is a known pseudogene. The CDR3 length is 18 residues. The CDR3 sequence is CASSKASGGFDSSDTQYF. The CDR3 DNA follows: TGTGCCAGCAGCAAGGCTAGCGGGGGTTTCGATTCATCAGATACGCAGTATTTT.

The chain's CDR3 is CASRTGQGAGEQYF. In DNA, the CDR3 is TGCGCCAGCAGAACCGGACAGGGGGCTGGCGAGCAGTACTTC. V usage is TRBV5-1 and J usage is TRBJ2-7; 11 nucleotides align to TRBD1. With 5 bases clipped from V and 6 bases from J, the junction kept 7 bases outside the gene matches. CDR1 and CDR2 from the germline V gene are SGHRS and YFSETQ. This CDR3 is 14 amino acids long. The complete variable domain, with remaining parts taken from reference TRBV5-1 and TRBJ2-7, reads KAGVTQTPRYLIKTRGQQVTLSCSPISGHRSVSWYQQTPGQGLQFLFEYFSETQRNKGNFPGRFSGRQFSNSRSEMNVSTLELGDSALYLCASRTGQGAGEQYFGPGTRLTVT.

This rearrangement joins TRBV6-6 to TRBJ1-6; no definite D call. V lost 1 base to trimming and J lost 8 bases, with 9 bases between them. The CDR3 is 14 residues long. Germline values: CDR1 MNHNY, CDR2 SVGAGI (reference sequence). The CDR3 spells CASSYLQRDSPLHF. CDR3 DNA sequence: TGTGCCAGCAGTTACTTACAGAGGGATTCACCCCTCCACTTT.

This rearrangement joins TRBV19 to TRBJ1-5; D is perhaps TRBD1 (6 bases). The CDR3 contains 16 residues. V lost 7 bases and J lost 3, with 19 bases in between. Per germline, CDR1 LNHDA and CDR2 SQIVND (reference sequence). CDR3 bases: TGTGCCAGTAAGGCGAAGGGGGAGGGGTCCAATCAGCCCCAGCATTTT. Protein: CASKAKGEGSNQPQHF.

The chain employs TRBV6-4 and TRBJ2-2; 9 bases are a match to TRBD1. The CDR3 covers 15 residues. CDR1 is MRHNA and CDR2 is SNTAGT in the germline V gene. V was pared by 3 bases and J by 4 bases, with 3 bases of the junction left unmatched. The CDR3 here is CASSETGGSTGELFF. The DNA for the CDR3 is TGTGCCAGCAGTGAGACAGGGGGTTCCACCGGGGAGCTGTTTTTT.

The chain combines TRBV4-1 with TRBJ1-6; D gene ambiguous. This CDR3 comprises 16 residues. V lost 4 bases to trimming and J lost 7 bases, with 17 bases between them. The germline gives CDR1 MGHRA, CDR2 YSYEKL. The CDR3 bases are TGCGCCAGCAGCCGAAGGATCGGACCGCCCAATTCACCCCTCCACTTT. It encodes CASSRRIGPPNSPLHF.

In DNA form, the CDR3 reads TGTGCCAGCATTCTGGGCAGGCTGAGTGAAAAACTGTTTTTT. Amino acids: CASILGRLSEKLFF. This chain connects TRBV2 to TRBJ1-4, with D uncertain. The CDR3 contains 14 residues. V lost 7 bases and J 7 bases, leaving 16 bases between the germline ends. Germline CDR1 SNHLY, CDR2 FYNNEI.